This TCR beta chain was identified in a study of T cells in tuberculosis. Study summary: This South African cohort compared adolescents with or without latent tuberculosis against adults with active tuberculosis. General study findings and limits: The TCR-beta difference was not significant; alpha differences partly reflected length.

The protocol was immunoSEQ multiplex PCR, while the TCRdb copy is restricted to in-frame clones and leaves out a portion. This table holds 37,000 or so clones, 90% to 95% found once. About this clone: Its matching antigen is unknown.

V was trimmed by 8 bases and J by 9 bases, leaving 11 bases between them. Germline V gene data show CDR1 as SGHTA and CDR2 as FQGNSA. The CDR3 runs to 12 residues. The chain recombines TRBV7-2 with TRBJ1-6, with TRBD1 as a possible D gene (5 bases). This clonotype was sampled from a donor aged 10-30 years with latent tuberculosis or without tuberculosis infection. Some clones in this sample may be carry-over from other donors' samples. Material for sequencing was PBMCs. The CDR3 nucleotides read TGTGCCAGCGGGGCCGGTAGTTCACCCCTCCACTTT. It codes for CASGAGSSPLHF.